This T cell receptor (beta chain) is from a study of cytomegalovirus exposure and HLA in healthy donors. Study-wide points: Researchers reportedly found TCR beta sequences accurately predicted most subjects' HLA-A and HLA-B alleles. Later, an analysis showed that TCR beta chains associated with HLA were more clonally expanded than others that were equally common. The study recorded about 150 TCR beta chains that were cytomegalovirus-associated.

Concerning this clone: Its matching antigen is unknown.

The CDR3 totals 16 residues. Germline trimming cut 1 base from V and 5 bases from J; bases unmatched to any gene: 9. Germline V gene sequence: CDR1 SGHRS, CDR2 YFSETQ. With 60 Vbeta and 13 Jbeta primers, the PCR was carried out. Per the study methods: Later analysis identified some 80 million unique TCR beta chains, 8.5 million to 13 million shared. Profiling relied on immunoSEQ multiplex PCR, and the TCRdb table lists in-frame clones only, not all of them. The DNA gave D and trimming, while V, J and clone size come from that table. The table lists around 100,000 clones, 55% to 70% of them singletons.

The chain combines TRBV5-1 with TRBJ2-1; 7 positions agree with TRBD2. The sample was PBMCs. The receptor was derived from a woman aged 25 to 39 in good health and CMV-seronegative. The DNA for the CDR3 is TGCGCCAGCAGCTTGAGGTTGCAGGGAGGGGACAATGAGCAGTTCTTC. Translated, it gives CASSLRLQGGDNEQFF.